Below are 31 T cell receptor beta chains sequenced from a single sample in a study of control samples from healthy donors and cancer patients. Generated by immunoSEQ multiplex PCR, the TCRdb table keeps only in-frame clones and is missing some. Altogether 100,000 to 150,000 clones are present, around 90% being singletons, with the ten largest covering 7% to 10%. Material for sequencing was blood. These receptors were collected from a man aged 35-49 years in good health.

The genes are TRBV24-1 and TRBJ2-2, with D hard to call. V was shortened by 1 base and J by 7 bases, with 6 bases between the two germline ends. The CDR3 runs to 13 residues. CDR1 and CDR2 (germline): KGHDR, SFDVKD. CDR3 sequence reads: CATSDLSSGELFF. The CDR3 DNA is TGTGCCACCAGTGATTTAAGTAGCGGGGAGCTGTTTTTT.

Here the CDR3 reads CASSPPRGWSYEQYF. The CDR3 DNA reads TGTGCCAGCAGCCCACCCCGGGGATGGTCCTACGAGCAGTACTTC. V gene TRBV5-5 combines with J gene TRBJ2-7, with D maybe TRBD2 (5 bases). This CDR3 has 15 residues. In germline, CDR1 is SGHKS, CDR2 YYEKEE (reference sequence). The V and J ends lost 4 bases and 1 base respectively, with 15 bases between them.

The CDR3 region has the DNA TGTGCCAGCTCACCACCTTCTAGCGGGGGGATCTCTGGGGCCAACGTCCTGACTTTC. Residues: CASSPPSSGGISGANVLTF. The chain combines TRBV18 with TRBJ2-6, with 11 bases aligning to TRBD2. This CDR3 region has 19 residues. The trim removed 0 bases at V and 0 bases at J, leaving 4 bases unmatched. Germline CDR1 and CDR2: KGHSH and LQKENI.

The chain links TRBV29-1 to TRBJ1-2, with D possibly matching TRBD1 (6 bases). The germline gives CDR1 SQVTM, CDR2 ANQGSEA. This CDR3 spans 14 amino acids. The germline V and J ends were trimmed by 4 bases and 1 base, with 13 bases remaining between them. Written as DNA, the CDR3 is TGCAGCGTTGTAGGGGGGCCGAATAACTATGGCTACACCTTC. It codes for CSVVGGPNNYGYTF.

J is TRBJ2-3 and V is TRBV11-3; 7 bases fit TRBD1. The CDR3 consists of 18 residues. The V and J ends lost 1 base and 2 bases, in that order; junction bases with no gene match: 12. Germline values: CDR1 SGHNT, CDR2 YENEEA. The CDR3 bases are TGTGCCAGCAGCTTAGCTTTGGCTCTGGGACAGACCACAGATACGCAGTATTTT. As protein: CASSLALALGQTTDTQYF.

The rearrangement joins TRBV7-3 to TRBJ1-2; D uncertain. The CDR3 length is 13 residues. Trimming took 0 bases from V and 8 from J, leaving 10 bases between them. Per germline, CDR1 SGHTA and CDR2 FQGTGA. CDR3 protein: CASSLTGYEGYTF. In nucleotides, the CDR3 is TGTGCCAGCAGCTTAACAGGGTATGAGGGCTACACCTTC.

The gene calls are TRBV11-3 and TRBJ2-3; TRBD2 is a possible D gene (6 bases). Between the trimmed V and J ends, which lost 3 bases and 2 bases, there was a span of 12 bases. Germline V gene lookup returns CDR1 SGHNT and CDR2 YENEEA. The CDR3 runs 15 residues. The CDR3 nucleotides read TGTGCCAGCAGCTTTGCGCGGGGCCTCACAGATACGCAGTATTTT. It translates to CASSFARGLTDTQYF.

In its sample, this clone was seen a few times. The chain carries TRBV11-3 and TRBJ2-2; D not certain. Trimming removed 7 bases from V and 6 bases from J, with 3 bases in between. CDR1 is SGHNT and CDR2 is YENEEA in the germline V gene. This CDR3 comprises 10 residues. The CDR3 bases are TGTGCCAGCAAAGCCGGGGAGCTGTTTTTT. Amino acid sequence: CASKAGELFF.

This chain uses TRBV7-2 with TRBJ2-7; D gene unclear. Germline V gene sequence: CDR1 SGHTA, CDR2 FQGNSA. The V end lost 3 bases, the J end lost 1 base, and 13 bases lay between the germline ends. The CDR3 extends over 15 amino acids. CDR3 coding DNA: TGTGCCAGCAGCTTTTCCGTTTTTGGTTCCTACGAGCAGTACTTC. Its translation: CASSFSVFGSYEQYF.

V usage is TRBV6-5 and J usage is TRBJ2-2; D gene ambiguous. CDR3 size: 13 residues. The germline gives CDR1 MNHEY, CDR2 SVGAGI. Trimming shortened V by 7 bases and J by 2 bases, and 8 bases separated the two germline ends. CDR3 residues: CASKKGNTGELFF. CDR3 nucleotides: TGTGCCAGCAAGAAGGGAAACACCGGGGAGCTGTTTTTT.

DNA for the CDR3: TGTGCCAGCAGCAAACAAGCAAGGGGGCAGTACTTC. Translating gives CASSKQARGQYF. This sequence joins TRBV11-3 and TRBJ2-7; perhaps TRBD1 as D (5 bases). The V gene lost 5 bases and the J gene lost 9 bases, with 14 bases spanning the gap. CDR1 SGHNT and CDR2 YENEEA come from the germline V gene. This CDR3 has 12 residues.

This chain links TRBV11-2 with TRBJ1-6; 9 bases agree with TRBD1. The CDR3 has 15 residues. Germline CDR1 reads SGHAT; CDR2 reads FQNNGV. The V and J ends lost 6 bases and 10 bases, in that order; junction bases with no gene match: 10. In nucleotides, the CDR3 is TGTGCCAGCAGGTCGAACAGGGGGCCAGGATCACCCCTCCACTTT. Amino acids: CASRSNRGPGSPLHF.

V is TRBV5-1 and J is TRBJ1-2; D may be TRBD1 (6 bases). CDR3 length: 15 residues. Trimming pared 4 bases from V and 5 bases from J, leaving 18 bases between. The germline V gene encodes CDR1 SGHRS and CDR2 YFSETQ. The CDR3 protein is CASSQADRFLYGYTF. The DNA of the CDR3 is TGCGCCAGCAGCCAGGCCGACAGGTTTCTTTATGGCTACACCTTC.

This chain links TRBV7-2 with TRBJ2-3; 9 bases line up with TRBD1. This CDR3 has 18 residues. Looked up from germline, CDR1 is SGHTA and CDR2 is FQGNSA. The trim removed 5 bases at V and 4 bases at J, leaving 16 bases unmatched. The CDR3 DNA reads TGTGCCAGCAGCCTGGAGGGGTTACAGGGGGCGTTCCCAGATACGCAGTATTTT. Translated: CASSLEGLQGAFPDTQYF.

This sequence joins TRBV24-1 and TRBJ2-1, with D possibly TRBD2 on 6 matching bases. In germline, CDR1 is KGHDR, CDR2 SFDVKD. The CDR3 totals 17 residues. Between the trimmed V and J ends, which lost 1 base and 7 bases, there was a span of 19 bases. This chain's CDR3 is CATSDFLSGPGGNEQFF. CDR3 coding DNA: TGTGCCACCAGTGATTTCCTATCGGGGCCCGGAGGGAATGAGCAGTTCTTC.

The CDR3 nucleotides are TGTGCCAGCAGCCCCGGGACAGGGACTCACAATGAGCAGTTCTTC. Its protein is CASSPGTGTHNEQFF. The chain carries TRBV7-6 and TRBJ2-1; TRBD1 aligns across 9 bases. Unmatched junction bases numbered 7, after V lost 5 bases and J lost 5 bases. The CDR3 has 15 residues. Germline CDR1 and CDR2: SGHVS and FNYEAQ.

This chain joins TRBV6-4 and TRBJ2-2; 8 bases are a match to TRBD1. This CDR3 contains 17 residues. Trimming cost V 8 bases and J 3 bases; bases outside gene matches: 14. Germline CDR1 and CDR2: MRHNA and SNTAGT. CDR3 residues: CASPQCFGQGDTGELFF. The CDR3 DNA is TGTGCCAGCCCCCAGTGTTTTGGACAGGGCGACACCGGGGAGCTGTTTTTT.

The chain carries TRBV5-1 and TRBJ1-1, with D maybe TRBD1 (6 bases). CDR3 length: 16 residues. Germline V gene lookup returns CDR1 SGHRS and CDR2 YFSETQ. The V end was cut by 0 bases, the J end by 1 base, with 13 bases between. This chain's CDR3 is CASSLVVTGPNTEAFF. CDR3 in DNA: TGCGCCAGCAGCTTGGTGGTCACAGGGCCGAACACTGAAGCTTTCTTT.

The chain joins TRBV25-1 to TRBJ1-5, with 8 bases fitting TRBD1. The CDR3 is 13 amino acids. Germline values: CDR1 MGHDK, CDR2 SYGVNS. The V segment lost 8 bases and the J segment 6 bases; nucleotides outside the gene matches: 6. CDR3 in DNA: TGTGCCAGCGGGGGACAGGCGGGTCAGCCCCAGCATTTT. Encoded protein: CASGGQAGQPQHF.

V usage is TRBV11-2 and J usage is TRBJ2-3; maybe TRBD2 (5 bases). V was trimmed by 7 bases and J by 1 base, leaving 12 bases between them. Germline lookup yields CDR1 SGHAT and CDR2 FQNNGV. The CDR3 is 14 amino acids. The CDR3 bases are TGTGCCAGCAAGGGCGGGTGGGGCACAGATACGCAGTATTTT. Residues: CASKGGWGTDTQYF.

The chain combines TRBV12-2 with TRBJ1-5. TRBV12-2 is listed as a pseudogene. There are 15 residues in the CDR3. The CDR3 DNA reads as TGTGCAAGTCGCTTGTTCTCGGGGGCTAATCAGCCCCAGCATTTT. Translation gives CASRLFSGANQPQHF.

This clone came up a few times. The CDR3 loop reads CASSSYNEQFF. The CDR3 DNA reads TGTGCCAGCAGCTCTTACAATGAGCAGTTCTTC. The chain is built from TRBV5-4 and TRBJ2-1, with D unresolved. This CDR3 spans 11 amino acids. The germline CDR1 and CDR2 sequences are SGHNT and YYREEE (reference sequence). V was pared by 3 bases and J by 4 bases, with 2 bases between.

The chain recombines TRBV10-1 with TRBJ2-5, with TRBD1 as a possible D gene (5 bases). Per germline, CDR1 WNHNN and CDR2 SYGVQD (reference sequence). CDR3 size: 14 residues. The ends were cut back, 3 bases at V and 4 bases at J, with 12 bases in the middle. The CDR3 is CASSDSGKGETQYF. In DNA form, the CDR3 reads TGCGCCAGCAGTGATTCAGGGAAAGGAGAGACCCAGTACTTC.

This clone was recorded only once. The CDR3: CATSGTVQDTQYF. The DNA for the CDR3 is TGTGCCACCAGCGGGACAGTCCAAGATACGCAGTATTTT. This chain uses TRBV15 with TRBJ2-3, with 7 nucleotides matching TRBD1. This CDR3 is built from 13 residues. J gave up 5 bases and V 5 bases, and 4 bases lay outside the gene matches. Germline-derived CDR1 and CDR2 are LNHNV and YYDKDF (reference sequence).

CDR3 in DNA: TGCAGTGCCCCCGCAGGATACGAGCAGTACTTC. This codes for CSAPAGYEQYF. The chain uses TRBV20-1 and TRBJ2-7; D is ambiguous. The V gene lost 6 bases and the J gene lost 4 bases, with 10 bases spanning the gap. Germline V gene sequence: CDR1 DFQATT, CDR2 SNEGSKA (reference sequence). The CDR3 is 11 amino acids.

This clone has just a few counts. The genes are TRBV6-4 and TRBJ2-7; either TRBD1 or TRBD2 may supply D (6 bases each). This CDR3 contains 14 residues. Trimming shortened V by 2 bases and J by 5 bases, and 13 bases separated the two germline ends. The germline V gene encodes CDR1 MRHNA and CDR2 SNTAGT. The CDR3 sequence: CASSDEGGSDEQYF. DNA of the CDR3: TGTGCCAGCAGTGACGAGGGGGGCAGCGACGAGCAGTACTTC.

The CDR3 region has the DNA TGTGCCAGCTCACCGCCGAGCCGACCGGTGAACACTGAAGCTTTCTTT. As protein: CASSPPSRPVNTEAFF. This sequence joins TRBV18 and TRBJ1-1; no firm D call. The V gene lost 3 bases and the J gene lost 0 bases, with 14 bases spanning the gap. Germline V gene data show CDR1 as KGHSH and CDR2 as LQKENI. The CDR3 has 16 residues.

The chain couples TRBV11-3 to TRBJ1-1; tentative D call: TRBD1 (6 bases). V gave up 0 bases and J gave up 4 bases, with 12 bases separating them. CDR3 length: 15 residues. The germline CDR1 and CDR2 sequences are SGHNT and YENEEA. The CDR3 here is CASSLEGGRGTEAFF. The CDR3 coding sequence is TGTGCCAGCAGCTTAGAGGGGGGGCGCGGCACTGAAGCTTTCTTT.

The chain joins TRBV7-9 to TRBJ1-3; D not resolved. The CDR3 has 14 amino acids. Germline V lookup: CDR1 SEHNR, CDR2 FQNEAQ (reference sequence). V was pared by 6 bases and J by 0 bases, with 9 bases between. As DNA, the CDR3 is TGTGCCAGCAGTTCCCCAGCCTCTGGAAACACCATATATTTT. Amino acid sequence: CASSSPASGNTIYF.

Concerning this clone: Its ends do not fully match the called genes, so a read error is possible. The V call is TRBV29-1, the J call TRBJ2-6, with 7 positions matching TRBD1. CDR1 and CDR2 from the germline V gene are SQVTM and ANQGSEA. CDR3 length: 16 residues. Here the CDR3 DNA reads TGCAGCGTTAAAGACAGGGCGGCGGTTGGGGCCAACGTCCTGACTTTC. Its translation is CSVKDRAAVGANVLTF.

CDR3 sequence: CASSPTGSEQYF. CDR3 bases: TGTGCCAGCAGCCCAACAGGGTCCGAGCAGTACTTC. The rearrangement links TRBV5-8 to TRBJ2-7; perhaps TRBD1 as D (6 bases). V dropped 4 bases and J dropped 6 bases, with 11 bases sitting between them. In germline, CDR1 is SGHTS, CDR2 YDEGEE. CDR3 length: 12 amino acids.